The clone carrying this TCR beta chain was observed a handful of times. Its antigen is unknown. The targeted sequencing depth was 1 in 200,000 to 1 in 1 million T cells. Produced via immunoSEQ multiplex PCR; TCRdb's table is partial and in-frame only. The table includes about 120,000 clones, 58% detected once. With 3 bases removed from V and 7 bases from J, the gap between germline ends came to 9 bases. Per the germline V gene, CDR1 is SNHLY and CDR2 is FYNNEI. The CDR3 contains 12 residues. This sample stems from a study of cytotoxic CD8 clonotypes in ibrutinib-treated CLL. Study-wide context: Response samples followed a median about 12 months of treatment, range 6 to 36. Average yields of approximately 260,000 productive templates and tens of thousands of productive rearrangements characterized the samples.

The study's findings and limits: Increased clonality at ibrutinib response gave way to a return toward baseline at progression.

The chain is built from TRBV2 and TRBJ1-1; D unresolved. This clonotype was sampled from a human donor with chronic lymphocytic leukemia. The source material was PBMCs, sampled after 24 months of ibrutinib treatment. For the CDR3, the DNA is TGTGCCAGCAGTGAGCCTACCCTTGAAGCTTTCTTT. Translated: CASSEPTLEAFF.